A single TCR beta chain is shown here with its context. Clones were sequenced by immunoSEQ multiplex PCR, and TCRdb holds only the in-frame ones, with some missing. The profile shows 250,000 to 300,000 clones, roughly four fifths of them singletons. This entry comes from a study of control samples from healthy donors and cancer patients. The germline gives CDR1 SGHVS, CDR2 FNYEAQ. Between the trimmed V and J ends, which lost 0 bases and 7 bases, there was a span of 9 bases. The CDR3 is made up of 13 amino acids. Sequenced: PBMCs. The rearrangement links TRBV7-6 to TRBJ1-1; D is ambiguous. The origin of this receptor is a woman aged 60 to 75 with lung cancer. CDR3 nucleotide sequence: TGTGCCAGCAGCTTAGCGGCGGCAGGTGAAGCTTTCTTT. Amino acids: CASSLAAAGEAFF.